The TCR beta chain described here comes from a study of CD8 T cells in Susac syndrome. Sequencing of TCR beta drew on CD8+ and CD4+ T cells from blood. RNA totalling roughly 0.45 to 1 ug underwent reverse transcription with random hexamers. Coverage of TCR beta CDR3 amplification by immunoSEQ multiplex PCR extended to 54 Vbeta and 13 Jbeta. TCRdb fed the immunoSEQ multiplex PCR reads into MiXCR, producing one record per CDR3 protein. This sample yields hundreds of thousands of distinct CDR3 sequences, of which about 82% are seen a single time; around 0.22% belongs to the top ten. The receptor was derived from a human donor with multiple sclerosis. The sample comprised CD8+ T cells from PBMCs.

CDR3: CASSQEWGNQETQYF. In nucleotides, the CDR3 is TGCGCCAGCAGCCAAGAATGGGGGAACCAAGAGACCCAGTACTTC. J is TRBJ2-5 and V is TRBV4-3; D assignment may be TRBD1 or TRBD2 (5 bases each). Trimming stripped 0 bases from V and 0 bases from J, with 8 bases between. Germline loops: CDR1 LGHNA, CDR2 YSLEER. The CDR3 length is 15 residues.